The source of this TCR beta chain is a study of spatial heterogeneity in lung cancer. Specified time point: sample taken at primary tumor resection. In each case, whole RNA from tumor, nontumor lung or frozen PBMC was sequenced unsorted. Samples came from roughly 72 TRACERx patients with untreated early-stage lung cancer. Every individual TCR cDNA molecule carried its own unique molecular identifier, which allowed correction of PCR and sequencing errors. TCRdb fed the 5' RACE reads into MiXCR, producing one record per CDR3 protein. This sample carries 19,000 or so distinct CDR3 sequences, 20% to 25% of them seen once, and the ten largest clones take over 15%. The V and J ends lost 4 bases and 5 bases respectively, with 9 bases between them. The germline gives CDR1 SEHNR, CDR2 FQNEAQ (reference sequence). The CDR3 is made up of 13 amino acids. In this sample, this clonotype turned up once.

The TCR originated in a female donor with early-stage non-small cell lung cancer. The chain carries TRBV7-9 and TRBJ1-5; D remains ambiguous. The source was PBMCs, collected at surgery. The CDR3 is CASSWQEDQPQHF. The CDR3 nucleotides are TGTGCCAGCAGCTGGCAGGAAGATCAGCCCCAGCATTTT.